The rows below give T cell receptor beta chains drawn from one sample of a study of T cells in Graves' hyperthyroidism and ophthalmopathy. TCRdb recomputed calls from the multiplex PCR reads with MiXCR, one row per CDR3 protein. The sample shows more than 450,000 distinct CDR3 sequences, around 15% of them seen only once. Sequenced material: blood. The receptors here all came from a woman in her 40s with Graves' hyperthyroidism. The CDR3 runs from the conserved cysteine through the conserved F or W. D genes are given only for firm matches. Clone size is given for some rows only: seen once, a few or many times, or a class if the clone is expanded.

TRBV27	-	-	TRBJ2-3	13	TGTGCCAGCAGCCACTATGGCACAGATACGCAGTATTTT	CASSHYGTDTQYF
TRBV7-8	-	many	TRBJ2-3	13	TGTGCCAGCAGCTTAGCGATTTCGGATACGCAGTATTTT	CASSLAISDTQYF
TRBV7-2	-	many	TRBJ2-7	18	TGTGCCAGCAGCCCTACCCCGACTAGTGGTCCTAAGCGATACGAGCAGTACTTC	CASSPTPTSGPKRYEQYF
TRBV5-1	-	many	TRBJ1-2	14	TGCGCCAGCAGCTTGGAGGCAGGGGCACATGGCTACACCTTC	CASSLEAGAHGYTF
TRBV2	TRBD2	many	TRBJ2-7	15	TGTGCCAGCAGTGAAGCGGGGGGGATCTCCTACGAGCAGTACTTC	CASSEAGGISYEQYF
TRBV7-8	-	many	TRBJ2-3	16	TGTGCCAGCAGCTTAGCGTGGGCTTCAAGCACAGATACGCAGTATTTT	CASSLAWASSTDTQYF
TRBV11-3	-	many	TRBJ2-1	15	TGTGCCAGCAGCCCCTGGCGGGTCCTCCCAAATGAGCAGTTCTTC	CASSPWRVLPNEQFF
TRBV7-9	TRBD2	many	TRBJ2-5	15	TGTGCCAGCAGCTTATCTAGCGGAAGACAAGAGACCCAGTACTTC	CASSLSSGRQETQYF
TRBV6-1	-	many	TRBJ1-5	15	TGTGCCAGCAGGGTGGCGGTCGGAGGGGATCAGCCCCAGCATTTT	CASRVAVGGDQPQHF
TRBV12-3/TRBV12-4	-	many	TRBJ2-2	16	TGTGCCAGCAGTTTAAGATGGACAGCTTCCACCGGGGAGCTGTTTTTT	CASSLRWTASTGELFF
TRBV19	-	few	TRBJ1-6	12	TGTGCCAGTAGTGTTTATAATTCACCCCTCCACTTT	CASSVYNSPLHF
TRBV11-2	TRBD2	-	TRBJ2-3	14	TGTGCCAGCAGCCAAGGCCTAGCGGGAGGGTACAAGTATTTT	CASSQGLAGGYKYF
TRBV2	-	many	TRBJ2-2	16	TGTGCCAGCAGTGGGGGCAGCCAATGGGACACCGGGGAGCTGTTTTTT	CASSGGSQWDTGELFF
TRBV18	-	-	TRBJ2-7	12	TGTGCCAGCTCACCTAAAAACTACGAGCAGTACTTC	CASSPKNYEQYF
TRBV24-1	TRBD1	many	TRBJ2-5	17	TGTGCCACCAGTGACCTCCAGGACAGGGGCCAGAAAGAGACCCAGTACTTC	CATSDLQDRGQKETQYF
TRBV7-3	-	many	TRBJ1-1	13	TGTGCCAGCAGCTTAAGCCCGGCCACTGAAGCTTTCTTT	CASSLSPATEAFF
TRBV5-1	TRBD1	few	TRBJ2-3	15	TGCGCCAGTAGAGCCGGGACAGGGTTGTCAGATACGCAGTATTTT	CASRAGTGLSDTQYF
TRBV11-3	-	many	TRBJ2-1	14	TGTGCCAGCAGCTTCCGGAGCACCAACAATGAGCAGTTCTTC	CASSFRSTNNEQFF
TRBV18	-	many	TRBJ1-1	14	TGTGCCAGCTCACTTTCGAGACAGGAGGGGGGAGCTTTCTTT	CASSLSRQEGGAFF
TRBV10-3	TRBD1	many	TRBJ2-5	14	TGTGCCATCAGTGAGACAGGGGGCGTGGAGACCCAGTACTTC	CAISETGGVETQYF
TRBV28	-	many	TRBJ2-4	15	TGTGCCAGCAGCGTGGGGGGCAATTCCAAAAACATTCAGTACTTC	CASSVGGNSKNIQYF
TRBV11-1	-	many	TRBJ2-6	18	TGTGCCAGCAGCGCTATCTCAGGGAGGCTGGTTGGGGCCAACGTCCTGACTTTC	CASSAISGRLVGANVLTF
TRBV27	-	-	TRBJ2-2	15	TGTGCCAGCAGTTTACTGACAGGATACACCGGGGAGCTGTTTTTT	CASSLLTGYTGELFF
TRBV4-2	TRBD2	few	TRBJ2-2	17	TGTGCCAGCAGCCAAGAACCCGGGAGGTCCTACACCGGGGAGCTGTTTTTT	CASSQEPGRSYTGELFF
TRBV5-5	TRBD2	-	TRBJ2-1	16	TGTGCCAGCAGCGATCGGGAGGGCGGGAGAGGCAATGAGCAGTTCTTC	CASSDREGGRGNEQFF
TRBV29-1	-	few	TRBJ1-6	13	TGCAGCGTCCGAGCTGGGGGGAATTCACCCCTCCACTTT	CSVRAGGNSPLHF
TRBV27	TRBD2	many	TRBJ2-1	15	TGTGCCAGCAAGACGAGACTAGCGGGAAACAATGAGCAGTTCTTC	CASKTRLAGNNEQFF
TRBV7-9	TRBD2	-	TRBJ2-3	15	TGTGCCAGCAGCCTAGCGGCCCAGTCTTCAGATACGCAGTATTTT	CASSLAAQSSDTQYF
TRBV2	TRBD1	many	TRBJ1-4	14	TGTGCCAGCAGGACAGGGGGGTCTAATGAAAAACTGTTTTTT	CASRTGGSNEKLFF
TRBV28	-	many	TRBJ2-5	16	TGTGCCAGCAGTCGGCGGCGGGGCTCCTACCAAGAGACCCAGTACTTC	CASSRRRGSYQETQYF
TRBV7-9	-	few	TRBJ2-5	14	TGTGCCAGCACCAGCGGAGAGTACCAAGAGACCCAGTACTTC	CASTSGEYQETQYF
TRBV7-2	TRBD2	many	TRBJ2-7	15	TGTGCCAGCAGCTTAACCCAGCGGGACTCCTACGAGCAGTACTTC	CASSLTQRDSYEQYF
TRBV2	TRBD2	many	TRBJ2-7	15	TGTGCCAGCACCTCCGAGGGCGGGGGCTCCTACGAGCAGTACTTC	CASTSEGGGSYEQYF
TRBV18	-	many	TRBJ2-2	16	TGTGCCAGCTCACCACCGGCGGGAATGGGGACCGGGGAGCTGTTTTTT	CASSPPAGMGTGELFF
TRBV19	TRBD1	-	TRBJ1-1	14	TGTGCCACAGCGGACAGGGGGGCGAACACTGAAGCTTTCTTT	CATADRGANTEAFF
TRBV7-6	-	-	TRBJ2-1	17	TGTGCCAGCAGCTTTAGTGCGGGGCCCCCCTCCTACAATGAGCAGTTCTTC	CASSFSAGPPSYNEQFF
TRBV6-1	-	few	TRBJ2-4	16	TGTGCCAGCAGGGGGGACGGAGGTCTAGCCAAAAACATTCAGTACTTC	CASRGDGGLAKNIQYF
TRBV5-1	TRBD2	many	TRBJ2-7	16	TGCGCCAGCAGCTTGGATAGCGGGAGGCCCAATGGCGAGCAGTACTTC	CASSLDSGRPNGEQYF
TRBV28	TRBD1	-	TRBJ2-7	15	TGTGCCAGCAAAACCCTACAGGGGGCAAAGTACGAGCAGTACTTC	CASKTLQGAKYEQYF
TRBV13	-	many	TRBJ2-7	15	TGTGCCAGCAGCTTACTGGCGGAGAATATCTACGAGCAGTACTTC	CASSLLAENIYEQYF
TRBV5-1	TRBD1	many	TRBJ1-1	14	TGCGCCAGCAGCTTCGGACAGGGGGCCTCTGAAGCTTTCTTT	CASSFGQGASEAFF
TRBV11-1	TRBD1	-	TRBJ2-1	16	TGTGCCAGCAGCCCACGGACAGGGGGTAATGTGAATGAGCAGTTCTTC	CASSPRTGGNVNEQFF
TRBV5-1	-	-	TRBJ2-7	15	TGCGCCAGCAGCTTACTAGCGACAGGGACCTACGAGCAGTACTTC	CASSLLATGTYEQYF
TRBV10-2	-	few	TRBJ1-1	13	TGCGCCAGCAGTACCCCCCCCGCCCCTGAAGCTTTCTTT	CASSTPPAPEAFF
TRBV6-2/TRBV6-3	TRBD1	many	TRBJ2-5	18	TGTGCCAGCAGTTACTCGAGGGGACAGTCCTTTTTGGGGGAGACCCAGTACTTC	CASSYSRGQSFLGETQYF
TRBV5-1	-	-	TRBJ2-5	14	TGCGCCAGCAGCTTGGGTAGCGTCGGGGAGACCCAGTACTTC	CASSLGSVGETQYF
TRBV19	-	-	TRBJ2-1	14	TGTGCCAGTAGTACCCGACAAGAATACAATGAGCAGTTCTTC	CASSTRQEYNEQFF
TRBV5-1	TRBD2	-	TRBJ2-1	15	TGCGCCAGCAGCTTGGATCTAGCGGATTACAATGAGCAGTTCTTC	CASSLDLADYNEQFF
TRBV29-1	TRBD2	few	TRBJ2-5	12	TGCAGCGCCGGCGGGAGAACAGAGACCCAGTACTTC	CSAGGRTETQYF
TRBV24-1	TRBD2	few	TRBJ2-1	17	TGTGCCACCAGTGACTCGAAGCGGGAGGGAACCTACAATGAGCAGTTCTTC	CATSDSKREGTYNEQFF
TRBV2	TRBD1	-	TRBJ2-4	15	TGTGCCAGCAGTCGCCCGACAGGGGTGAGAAACATTCAGTACTTC	CASSRPTGVRNIQYF
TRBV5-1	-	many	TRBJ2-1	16	TGCGCCAGCAGCCAGATTCCACAGAGCTCCTACAATGAGCAGTTCTTC	CASSQIPQSSYNEQFF